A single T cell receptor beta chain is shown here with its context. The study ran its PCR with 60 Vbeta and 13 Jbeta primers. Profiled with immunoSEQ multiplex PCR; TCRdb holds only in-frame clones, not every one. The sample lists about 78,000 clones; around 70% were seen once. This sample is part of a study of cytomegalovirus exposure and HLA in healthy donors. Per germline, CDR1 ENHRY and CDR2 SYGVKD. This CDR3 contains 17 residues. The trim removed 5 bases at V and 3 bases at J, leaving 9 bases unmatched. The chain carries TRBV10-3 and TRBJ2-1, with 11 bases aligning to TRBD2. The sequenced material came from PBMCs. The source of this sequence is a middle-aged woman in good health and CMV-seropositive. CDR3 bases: TGTGCCATCAGTCAAATGACTAGCGGGGTAATCTACAATGAGCAGTTCTTC. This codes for CAISQMTSGVIYNEQFF.